The 10 T cell receptor beta chains below were found in one sample sequenced in a study of regulatory T cells in long-lasting Graves disease. Time point in this sample: newly diagnosed GD, antithyroid drugs for less than 3 months. PBMC RNA was the source of the TCR library. Investigators prepared the TCR beta libraries by applying iRepertoire HTBI primers and Arm-PCR of CDR3 regions. From the multiplex PCR reads, TCRdb called clonotypes with MiXCR, one entry per CDR3 protein. Of about 430,000 distinct CDR3 sequences in the sample, approximately 15% are singletons; the top ten hold about 8%. The same specimen was also included in a second study, on T cells in Graves' hyperthyroidism and ophthalmopathy.

This sample comprised peripheral blood mononuclear cells (PBMCs), obtained at new diagnosis, from a patient treated with antithyroid drugs. The receptors originated from a woman aged 40-49 years with Graves disease.

The CDR3 DNA reads TGTGCCAGCAGCACTCAGGGGGTTAGCTCTGGGGCCAACGTCCTGACTTTC. Translation gives CASSTQGVSSGANVLTF. The V gene is TRBV6-1, the J gene TRBJ2-6; 7 positions agree with TRBD1. Losses at the gene ends were 6 bases for V and 0 bases for J; bases not matched to a gene: 8. The CDR3 is made up of 17 amino acids. The germline CDR1 and CDR2 sequences are MNHNS and SASEGT.

Ten or more counts support this clonotype. The V call is TRBV6-1, the J call TRBJ2-2, with D perhaps matching TRBD2 (6 bases). The CDR3 covers 15 residues. Trimming stripped 7 bases from V and 1 base from J, with 13 bases between. Looked up from germline, CDR1 is MNHNS and CDR2 is SASEGT. For the CDR3, the DNA is TGTGCCAGCATCCGAGGGCGGGGGAACACCGGGGAGCTGTTTTTT. Its translation: CASIRGRGNTGELFF.

At least ten counts were recorded for this clonotype. This rearrangement joins TRBV28 to TRBJ2-2, with a possible D match to TRBD2 (7 bases). The CDR3 runs 14 residues. Germline-derived CDR1 and CDR2 are MDHEN and SYDVKM. V was pared by 6 bases and J by 5 bases, with 13 bases between. In nucleotides, the CDR3 is TGTGCCAGCAGACGGGGGGCATGGACCGGGGAGCTGTTTTTT. Residues: CASRRGAWTGELFF.

This clonotype was detected ten times or more. The chain combines TRBV28 with TRBJ1-3; tentatively, D is TRBD1 (5 bases). The V gene lost 7 bases and the J gene lost 3 bases, with 13 bases spanning the gap. Germline values: CDR1 MDHEN, CDR2 SYDVKM. CDR3 length: 14 residues. The CDR3 sequence is CASTLGGVGNTIYF. For the CDR3, the DNA is TGTGCCAGCACCCTAGGAGGGGTTGGAAACACCATATATTTT.

This clonotype was counted at least ten times. The gene calls are TRBV7-2 and TRBJ1-3; D gene ambiguous. The CDR3 length is 15 residues. Germline CDR1 is SGHTA and CDR2 is FQGNSA. Trimming left V 2 bases short and J 0 bases short, with 8 bases between. The CDR3 bases are TGTGCCAGCAGCTTAAGTCTGGGCTCTGGAAACACCATATATTTT. It codes for CASSLSLGSGNTIYF.

This clonotype was counted at least ten times. V is TRBV5-1 and J is TRBJ2-7, with 7 bases that match TRBD2. Germline CDR1 SGHRS, CDR2 YFSETQ. With V trimmed by 0 bases and J by 3 bases, 6 bases remained unmatched. The CDR3 loop spans 15 amino acids. The CDR3 loop reads CASSLETSAYYEQYF. In DNA form, the CDR3 reads TGCGCCAGCAGCTTGGAAACTAGCGCCTACTACGAGCAGTACTTC.

This clonotype was seen at least ten times. V is TRBV10-3 and J is TRBJ2-3, with 11 bases fitting TRBD1. In germline, CDR1 is ENHRY, CDR2 SYGVKD. This CDR3 is 15 amino acids long. The trim removed 1 base at V and 11 bases at J, leaving 8 bases unmatched. The CDR3 sequence is CAISEFGTGGEGQYF. DNA of the CDR3: TGTGCCATCAGTGAGTTCGGGACAGGGGGAGAAGGGCAGTATTTT.

The chain employs TRBV20-1 and TRBJ2-5; TRBD1 aligns across 8 bases. V shed 0 bases, J shed 4 bases, and the junction held 13 bases outside the gene matches. The V gene's germline CDR1 is DFQATT and CDR2 SNEGSKA (reference sequence). The CDR3 runs to 17 residues. In DNA, the CDR3 is TGCAGTGCTAGAGATTGGTCGGCAGGGGGCGGTTTAGAGACCCAGTACTTC. Protein product: CSARDWSAGGGLETQYF.

This clonotype was recorded many times. The gene calls are TRBV11-3 and TRBJ2-3, with 7 bases identical to TRBD2. With V trimmed by 3 bases and J by 4 bases, 7 bases remained unmatched. From germline, CDR1 is SGHNT and CDR2 YENEEA. This CDR3 spans 15 amino acids. The CDR3 loop is CASSLAGVIADTQYF. CDR3 nucleotide sequence: TGTGCCAGCAGCTTGGCGGGAGTTATAGCAGATACGCAGTATTTT. The complete variable domain, with remaining parts taken from reference TRBV11-3 and TRBJ2-3, reads EAGVVQSPRYKIIEKKQPVAFWCNPISGHNTLYWYLQNLGQGPELLIRYENEEAVDDSQLPKDRFSAERLKGVDSTLKIQPAELGDSAVYLCASSLAGVIADTQYFGPGTRLTVL.

This clonotype was found a few times. V gene TRBV20-1 combines with J gene TRBJ2-4; 9 positions match TRBD1. CDR1 and CDR2 (germline): DFQATT, SNEGSKA (reference sequence). Unmatched junction bases numbered 7, after V lost 5 bases and J lost 8 bases. The CDR3 extends over 13 amino acids. The CDR3 nucleotides read TGCAGTGCTCTAACAGGGGGCAAGGACATTCAGTACTTC. It encodes CSALTGGKDIQYF.